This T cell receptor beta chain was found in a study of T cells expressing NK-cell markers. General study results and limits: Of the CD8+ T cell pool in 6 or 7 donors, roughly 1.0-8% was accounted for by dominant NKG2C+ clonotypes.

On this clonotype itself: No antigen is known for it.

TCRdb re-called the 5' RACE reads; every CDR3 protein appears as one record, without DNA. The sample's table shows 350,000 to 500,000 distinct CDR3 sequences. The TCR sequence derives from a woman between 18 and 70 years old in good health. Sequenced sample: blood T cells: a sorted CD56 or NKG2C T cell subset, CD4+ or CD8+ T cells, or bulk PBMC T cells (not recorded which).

The CDR3 protein is CAWSVSAPGANVLTF. V usage is TRBV30 and J usage is TRBJ2-6. The germline CDR1 and CDR2 sequences are GTSNPN and SVGIG (reference sequence). The length of the CDR3 is 15 residues.